This record looks at one T cell receptor (beta chain) sequence and its context. Its antigen is unknown. Base qualities are not provided; no much larger clone lies one nucleotide away. The data were obtained in a study of blood T cell repertoires in COVID-19 (dated by TCRdb to the early 2020s). Context from the whole study: Collaborator samples came from the United States, Italy and Spain and covered acute and convalescent phases of COVID-19. Sample metadata almost always included a de-identified subject ID, COVID-19 status, age in years and sex. The prospective study material was composed of cDNA or gDNA derived from T cells, B-cell-depleted T cells, or PBMCs. Where HLA class I and class II types were available, the types were taken from metadata supplied by the sample provider, not from assay-based typing. Samples were obtained from the ongoing ImmuneRACE study (first 160 participants) and from 1,254 subjects provided by 6 global collaborators. The dataset comprised deeply sampled blood TCRbeta repertoires from subjects exposed to, actively infected with, or recovered from COVID-19. The repertoires were released in a freely available public database meant as a resource for research on the immune response to SARS-CoV-2. Overall study outcomes, separate from this receptor: How much clinical and demographic metadata was included differed by source and by participant, and the metadata was provided uncurated.

Each collaborating institution followed its own protocols to collect whole blood in K2EDTA tubes. For TCRbeta analysis, collaborators shipped samples as frozen whole blood, isolated PBMCs, or DNA extracted from either of those sample types. TCRbeta CDR3 regions were amplified from genomic DNA using the immunoSEQ Assay, a bias-controlled multiplex PCR. On the authors' methods: Nucleated cell counts per sample were estimated from amplification of reference gene primers within the assay. To quantify the absolute abundance of each unique TCRbeta CDR3 rearrangement, sequence reads were collapsed and filtered. For each sample, productive Simpson clonality was calculated as the square root of Simpson's diversity index across productive rearrangements. TCRdb mirrors the immuneACCESS table, restricted to in-frame sequences. Some clones are absent from its copies; in checked studies, under half trace to an unresolved V gene, and the reason for the others is unknown. V and J calls and clone size are those listed in that table; D and trimming were worked out from the DNA. Counted in this sample were 200,000 to 250,000 clones; 88% of them appeared once. The ten largest account for about 1.7% of the sample.

The germline V gene sets CDR1 to SNHLY and CDR2 to FYNNEI. Here V drops 4 bases and J drops 3 bases, and the junction holds 2 bases not matched to any gene. There are 14 amino acids in the CDR3, from cysteine to phenylalanine inclusive. Only the CDR3 portion is preserved as DNA: 42 bases, with reading frame beginning at the first base. This clonotype originated in a man aged 65 to 85 with acute or convalescent COVID-19. The sequence links TRBV2 to TRBJ2-1, with TRBD2 identical over 8 junction bases. Sequenced input: peripheral blood. For the CDR3, the sequence is CASSGGTSYNEQFF. The DNA sequence is TGTGCCAGCAGTGGCGGGACTAGCTACAATGAGCAGTTCTTC.